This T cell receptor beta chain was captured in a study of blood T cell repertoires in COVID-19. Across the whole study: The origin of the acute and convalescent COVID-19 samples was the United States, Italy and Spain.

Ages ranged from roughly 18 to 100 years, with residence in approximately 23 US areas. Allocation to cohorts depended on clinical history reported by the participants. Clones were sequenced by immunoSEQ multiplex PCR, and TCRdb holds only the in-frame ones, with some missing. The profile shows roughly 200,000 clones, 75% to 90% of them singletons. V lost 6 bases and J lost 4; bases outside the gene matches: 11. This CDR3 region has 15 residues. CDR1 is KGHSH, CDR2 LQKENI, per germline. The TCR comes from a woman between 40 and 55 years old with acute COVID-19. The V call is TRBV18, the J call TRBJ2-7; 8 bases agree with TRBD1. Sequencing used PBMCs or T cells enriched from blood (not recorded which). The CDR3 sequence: CASSRQGPGEYEQYF. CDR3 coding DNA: TGTGCCAGCTCTCGACAGGGGCCAGGAGAATACGAGCAGTACTTC.